This entry lists 5 T cell receptor beta chains sequenced from one sample in a study of GPR56 and killer-like receptors on CD4 memory cells. One entry per CDR3 protein, without DNA, is what TCRdb gives after re-calling the reads. Its clone listing holds some 980 distinct CDR3 sequences. Cells were FACS-enriched into one of five CD4+ populations defined by killer cell lectin-like receptor and GPR56 expression. The sample consisted of memory CD4+ T cells from blood. The receptors were sampled from a human donor in good health.

The chain carries TRBV6-5 and TRBJ2-5; no DNA is available, so the TRBD1 call from TCRdb remains unchecked. Germline CDR1 is MNHEY and CDR2 is SVGAGI. This CDR3 region has 15 residues. The CDR3: CASSSGGAAWGGQYF.

The chain joins TRBV7-9 to TRBJ2-1. Germline V CDR1 and CDR2: SEHNR, FQNEAQ (reference sequence). This CDR3 has 14 amino acids. CDR3: CASSLPGASNEQFF.

The chain employs TRBV7-9 and TRBJ2-3; TCRdb selects TRBD2, and the lack of DNA leaves this call unchecked. CDR3 length: 16 residues. The germline gives CDR1 SEHNR, CDR2 FQNEAQ (reference sequence). CDR3 residues: CASSLGLAGGPDTQYF.

V is TRBV4-1 and J is TRBJ2-5; the D gene TCRdb calls, TRBD2, cannot be checked with no DNA. Germline loops: CDR1 MGHRA, CDR2 YSYEKL. The CDR3 extends over 15 amino acids. CDR3 protein: CASSQVYGRGETQYF.

This clonotype is deemed large (0.1 to 1%) by its frequency. The genes are TRBV19 and TRBJ2-3. The CDR3 sequence is 14 residues long. The germline CDR1 and CDR2 sequences are LNHDA and SQIVND (reference sequence). The CDR3 here is CATGVGQPLGTQYF.